The 3 T cell receptor beta chains given below trace back to one sample, sequenced in a study of vaccination and CD4 T cells after COVID-19. The assay that was used to sequence DNA from cultured CD4+ T cells was the Oncomine TCR Beta short-read assay. TCRdb fed the PCR reads into MiXCR, producing one record per CDR3 protein. The repertoire holds 15,000 to 20,000 distinct CDR3 sequences, approximately 50% seen once, with about an eighth in the top ten. Their antigens remain unidentified. Treatment in this sample: roughly nine-day PBMC culture with coronavirus spike peptide pools or control peptides (ViraFEST assay). Sequencing was carried out using CD4+ T cells from blood, cultured in vitro. These receptors originate from a human donor who had recovered from COVID-19.

This chain links TRBV10-1 with TRBJ2-1; 12 positions agree with TRBD2. There are 18 residues in the CDR3. V shed 2 bases and J 3 bases; nucleotides not matched to a gene: 8. Germline CDR1 reads WNHNN; CDR2 reads SYGVQD (reference sequence). The CDR3 loop is CASSEARTSGNFYNEQFF. In DNA form, the CDR3 reads TGCGCCAGCAGTGAGGCACGGACTAGCGGGAACTTCTACAATGAGCAGTTCTTC.

V is TRBV30 and J is TRBJ2-5; tentative D call: TRBD1 (6 bases). Trimming stripped 5 bases from V and 2 bases from J, with 9 bases between. The germline V gene encodes CDR1 GTSNPN and CDR2 SVGIG (reference sequence). CDR3 length: 12 residues. DNA for the CDR3: TGTGCCTGGGCGACAGGACAAGAGACCCAGTACTTC. This gives the protein CAWATGQETQYF.

The chain joins TRBV20-1 to TRBJ2-5; D may be TRBD1 (7 bases). Germline V CDR1 and CDR2: DFQATT, SNEGSKA (reference sequence). The CDR3 covers 16 residues. Trimming removed 0 bases from V and 3 bases from J, with 17 bases in between. DNA for the CDR3: TGCAGTGCTAGAGATCTCCAGGGGGGCCGAAAAGAGACCCAGTACTTC. Translating it yields CSARDLQGGRKETQYF.